Each of the 8 T cell receptor beta chains below was sequenced from the same sample in a study of blood T cell repertoires in COVID-19. Generated by immunoSEQ multiplex PCR, the TCRdb table keeps only in-frame clones and is missing some. The table records fewer than 250,000 clones, 70% to 90% of them present only once. Input material: peripheral blood. The receptors originated from a man aged 45-65 years with acute or convalescent COVID-19.

The rearrangement links TRBV14 to TRBJ2-5; D gene unclear. Looked up from germline, CDR1 is SGHDN and CDR2 is FVKESK. V was pared by 1 base and J by 1 base, with 4 bases between. The CDR3 has 13 amino acids. The CDR3 region has the DNA TGTGCCAGCAGCCAAGCAGTCCAAGAGACCCAGTACTTC. The encoded protein is CASSQAVQETQYF.

The chain joins TRBV6-2 or TRBV6-3 to TRBJ2-2, with 11 positions matching TRBD2. Losses at the gene ends were 5 bases for V and 5 bases for J; bases not matched to a gene: 13. Germline V gene lookup returns CDR1 MNHEY and CDR2 SVGEGT. The CDR3 has 18 residues. CDR3 loop: CASSHGVAGGPRTGELFF. The CDR3 DNA is TGTGCCAGCAGTCACGGTGTAGCGGGAGGGCCTCGAACCGGGGAGCTGTTTTTT.

The chain employs TRBV28 and TRBJ2-3; D is perhaps TRBD2 (6 bases). From germline, CDR1 is MDHEN and CDR2 SYDVKM. Trimming left V 5 bases short and J 0 bases short, with 12 bases between. The CDR3 is made up of 15 amino acids. CDR3 coding DNA: TGTGCCAGCAGTCCCTTAGGGACTAGCACAGATACGCAGTATTTT. Amino acid sequence: CASSPLGTSTDTQYF.

The chain links TRBV12-5 to TRBJ1-4; D is perhaps TRBD1 (5 bases). This CDR3 has 17 residues. Trimming took 0 bases from V and 5 from J, leaving 16 bases between them. The germline V gene encodes CDR1 LGHNT and CDR2 FRNRAP. This CDR3 reads CASGLVISEQANEKLFF. DNA of the CDR3: TGTGCTAGTGGTTTGGTAATATCGGAACAGGCAAATGAAAAACTGTTTTTT. The entire variable domain, with the rest obtained from reference TRBV12-5 and TRBJ1-4, is as follows: DARVTQTPRHKVTEMGQEVTMRCQPILGHNTVFWYRQTMMQGLELLAYFRNRAPLDDSGMPKDRFSAEMPDATLATLKIQPSEPRDSAVYFCASGLVISEQANEKLFFGSGTQLSVL.

The V call is TRBV18, the J call TRBJ1-1, with D unclear. Per the germline V gene, CDR1 is KGHSH and CDR2 is LQKENI. V was shortened by 1 base and J by 0 bases, with 12 bases between the two germline ends. The CDR3 runs 16 residues. CDR3 coding DNA: TGTGCCAGCTCACCACGTGGAGGCGAATTGAACACTGAAGCTTTCTTT. Translation gives CASSPRGGELNTEAFF.

A note on this clone: The sample contains more than one DNA sequence encoding this CDR3. The chain couples TRBV7-9 to TRBJ2-1; 9 bases map to TRBD2. V was pared by 6 bases and J by 7 bases, with 7 bases of the junction left unmatched. The CDR3 extends over 14 amino acids. In germline, CDR1 is SEHNR, CDR2 FQNEAQ (reference sequence). The CDR3 DNA reads as TGTGCCAGCAGTTTACTAGCGGGTGGGAATGAGCAGTTCTTC. The encoded protein is CASSLLAGGNEQFF. Full variable domain (rest looked up from reference TRBV7-9 and TRBJ2-1): DTGVSQNPRHKITKRGQNVTFRCDPISEHNRLYWYRQTLGQGPEFLTYFQNEAQLEKSRLLSDRFSAERPKGSFSTLEIQRTEQGDSAMYLCASSLLAGGNEQFFGPGTRLTVL.

The CDR3 sequence is CTSSRSGTGIIYGYTF. The DNA of the CDR3 is TGCACCAGCAGCCGGTCCGGGACAGGAATAATTTATGGCTACACCTTC. The chain recombines TRBV1 with TRBJ1-2; the table's D call, TRBD1, was not checked against the DNA. TRBV1 is tagged as a pseudogene. This CDR3 has 16 amino acids.

In its sample, this clone was seen a few times. The rearrangement links TRBV7-8 to TRBJ1-1, with D possibly being TRBD1 (6 bases). CDR1 SGHVS and CDR2 FQNEAQ come from the germline V gene. Trimming took off 4 bases at V and 0 bases at J, with 12 bases between the two ends. CDR3 length: 15 amino acids. The CDR3 sequence is CASSSNRAVNTEAFF. The DNA of the CDR3 is TGTGCCAGCAGCTCCAACAGGGCGGTGAACACTGAAGCTTTCTTT.